This T cell receptor beta chain was retrieved from a study of T cells in Graves' hyperthyroidism and ophthalmopathy. The study, taken as a whole, reports: Blood also showed most of the thyroid clonotypes that were expanded above 0.001. Ophthalmopathy cases were set apart from stable hyperthyroidism by a 13 V-J model.

Thyroid ultrasound, orbital computed tomography, clinical symptoms, and serum thyroxine and TRAb underpinned diagnoses. This clonotype has just a few counts. The antigen remains undetermined. There were TCR beta CDR3 regions amplified from RNA transcripts. HTBI primers were used for first-round RT-PCR of the TCR CDR3. TCRdb reanalysed the multiplex PCR reads using MiXCR and keeps one entry per CDR3 protein. This table holds hundreds of thousands of distinct CDR3 sequences, 35% found once. The sequence derives from a woman aged 40 to 50 with Graves' hyperthyroidism. The sample comprised blood.

The CDR3 spells CASSPLGTGKEKLFF. The CDR3 nucleotides read TGTGCCAGCAGTCCGCTCGGGACAGGGAAAGAAAAACTGTTTTTT. The chain links TRBV6-5 to TRBJ1-4; 9 bases are a match to TRBD1. V dropped 5 bases and J dropped 8; count of bases not matched to a gene: 9. The CDR3 is made up of 15 amino acids. The germline V gene has CDR1 MNHEY and CDR2 SVGAGI.